This T cell receptor beta chain emerged from a study of T cell clonality in common variable immunodeficiency. Study-level points and caveats: In common variable immunodeficiency, TCR beta chains reportedly carried fewer deletions and N-nucleotide insertions.

This clone was recorded at least ten times. Its antigen is undetermined. The read gets to within 3 residues of the CDR3 end, and the germline J gene fills in the rest. Each donor provided roughly 5 to 8 ml of heparinized whole blood. CVID and control samples used equivalent genomic DNA input. TCRdb's table, derived via immunoSEQ multiplex PCR, lists solely in-frame clones and lacks some. The sample includes 50,000 or so clones, none of them occurring once. CDR1 and CDR2 from the germline V gene are LNHDA and SQIVND (reference sequence). The CDR3 runs to 13 residues. The TCR was taken from a person aged 18 to 75 in good health. The chain is built from TRBV19 and TRBJ2-3; D not resolved. The sequenced sample consisted of peripheral blood mononuclear cells. The DNA read from the CDR3 is TGTGCCAGTAGTTCCCAGGAGAAAGAGACG. This encodes CASSSQEKET. In full, the CDR3 reads CASSSQEKETQYF.